The T cell receptor (beta chain) described here comes from a study of T-cell memory formation after mild COVID-19. Turning to the study itself: TCR clustering was largely donor specific.

Only a few counts were recorded for this clonotype. The V segment lost 5 bases and the J segment 5 bases; nucleotides outside the gene matches: 13. This CDR3 is 16 amino acids long. Germline CDR1 reads SGHTA; CDR2 reads FQGNSA. TCRdb redid the calling of the 5' RACE reads with MiXCR, one entry per CDR3 protein. There are 550,000 to 600,000 distinct CDR3 sequences in the sample; less than 25% occur only once, and approximately 8.4% lies in the top ten. The sequencing sample was made of PBMCs or a T cell subset sorted from them (not recorded which). The sequence was obtained from an adult woman who had mild COVID-19 (a few samples of this study predate the infection). Cell type and time point are not known. The V and J genes are TRBV7-2 and TRBJ2-3; 7 nucleotides align to TRBD1. The CDR3 sequence: CASSTLQGTHLDTQYF. The CDR3 coding sequence is TGTGCCAGCAGCACCTTACAGGGGACCCACCTAGATACGCAGTATTTT.